Listed here is a single T cell receptor beta chain. The CDR3 runs 15 residues. From germline, CDR1 is SGHAT and CDR2 FQNNGV. After removal of 4 bases from V and 5 bases from J, the junction contained 6 bases not matched to a gene. This entry comes from a study of blood T cell repertoires in COVID-19. The overall study: Sources were T cells, B-cell-depleted T cells, or PBMCs; the material itself was cDNA or gDNA.

Per the authors' pipeline: Scientists estimated how many nucleated cells there were by amplifying reference gene primers. Using immunoSEQ multiplex PCR, the repertoire was profiled, and TCRdb retains in-frame clones only, with some absent. The DNA gave D and trimming, while V, J and clone size come from that table. The table has 150,000 or so clones, around 87% seen once. The TCR originated in an older man with acute or convalescent COVID-19. Material for sequencing was peripheral blood. The genes are TRBV11-2 and TRBJ2-2, with 8 bases aligning to TRBD1. CDR3 protein: CASSWSTGGTGELFF. The CDR3 nucleotides are TGTGCCAGCAGCTGGTCCACAGGGGGTACCGGGGAGCTGTTTTTT.